This is a list of T cell receptor beta chains from one sample in a study of PD-1 blockade in classical Hodgkin lymphoma. TCRdb's copy holds only in-frame clones and misses some; the assay was immunoSEQ multiplex PCR. In the table there are tens of thousands of clones, about 80% of which are singletons. Sample: peripheral blood mononuclear cells (PBMCs), taken before the fourth cycle of nivolumab. These receptors all stem from a human donor with classical Hodgkin lymphoma. The CDR3 runs from the conserved cysteine through the conserved F or W. D genes are given only for firm matches. Clone size appears in some rows only: once, few, many, or a class for an expanded clone.

>NA|11|TRBJ2-7|TRBV7-3|NA
TGTGCCAGCAGCCTCTCCTACGAGCAGTACTTC
CASSLSYEQYF
>NA|11|TRBJ1-5|TRBV6-1|NA
TGTGCCAGCAGCGAAGCTCAGCCCCAGCATTTT
CASSEAQPQHF
>NA|11|TRBJ2-3|TRBV28|NA
TGTGCCGGAAAGCAGTTTGATACGCAGTATTTT
CAGKQFDTQYF
>few|17|TRBJ2-3|TRBV5-4|TRBD2
TGTGCCAGCAGCTTGGAGCGGTCAGCGGGGGGGCAAGATACGCAGTATTTT
CASSLERSAGGQDTQYF
>NA|13|TRBJ1-2|TRBV5-6|TRBD1
TGTGCCAGCAGCTTGGGACAGGGTTTCGGCTACACCTTC
CASSLGQGFGYTF
>NA|16|TRBJ2-2|TRBV18|NA
TGTGCCAGCTCACGAGACAGAGTAGTTAACACCGGGGAGCTGTTTTTT
CASSRDRVVNTGELFF
>NA|16|TRBJ1-1|TRBV30|NA
TGTGCCTGGAGTGTAGATCTGGCGAACATGAACACTGAAGCTTTCTTT
CAWSVDLANMNTEAFF
>NA|16|TRBJ2-5|TRBV9|TRBD2
TGTGCCAGCAGCGTTGGTAGCGGGGGCCGGGGAGAGACCCAGTACTTC
CASSVGSGGRGETQYF
>medium-sized|14|TRBJ1-5|TRBV5-1|NA
TGCGCCAGCAGCCCGGGGAGCGGGGGCCGGCCCCAGCATTTT
CASSPGSGGRPQHF
>NA|13|TRBJ1-1|TRBV19|NA
TGTGCCTCCCAAACCTGGGGGAACACTGAAGCTTTCTTT
CASQTWGNTEAFF
>NA|18|TRBJ2-6|TRBV4-1|TRBD1
TGCGCCAGCAGCCAAAGGGACAGGCCTCTCTCTGGGGCCAACGTCCTGACTTTC
CASSQRDRPLSGANVLTF
>once|14|TRBJ2-2|TRBV5-5|NA
TGTGCCAGCAGCTTGGGGCCAAGTTCCGGGGAGCTGTTTTTT
CASSLGPSSGELFF
>NA|13|TRBJ1-5|TRBV7-2|NA
TGTGCCAGCAGCCCCGTCCTGGGCACCCCCCAGCATTTT
CASSPVLGTPQHF
>once|16|TRBJ1-2|TRBV4-2|TRBD1
TGTGCCAGCAGCCAAGATGGGGACAGCGGATACTATGGCTACACCTTC
CASSQDGDSGYYGYTF
>once|16|TRBJ2-3|TRBV18|TRBD1
TGTGCCAGTCGACAGGGGCAAACCCCCGACACAGATACGCAGTATTTT
CASRQGQTPDTDTQYF
>few|17|TRBJ1-6|TRBV7-6|TRBD1
TGTGCCAGCAGCTTACATCAGGGGGCGTCCTATAATTCACCCCTCCACTTT
CASSLHQGASYNSPLHF
>NA|17|TRBJ1-4|TRBV7-2|NA
TGTGCCAGCAGCCAAGGGACTTTAGAGGGTTCGTCGGAAAAACTGTTTTTT
CASSQGTLEGSSEKLFF
>NA|16|TRBJ2-1|TRBV7-2|TRBD1
TGTGCCAGCACCCCCGGGCTAGGGACAGGGACTCATGAGCAGTTCTTC
CASTPGLGTGTHEQFF
>NA|15|TRBJ1-3|TRBV19|NA
TGTGCCAGTAAGACTGAGAGTAACTCTGGAAACACCATATATTTT
CASKTESNSGNTIYF
>few|13|TRBJ1-5|TRBV19|NA
TGTGCCAGTAGTTTTGGGGGACGGCAGCCCCAGCATTTT
CASSFGGRQPQHF
>NA|16|TRBJ1-2|TRBV7-9|TRBD1
TGTGCCAGCAGCTTAGCGGTGACAGGGGGAGGCTATGGCTACACCTTC
CASSLAVTGGGYGYTF
>NA|16|TRBJ2-3|TRBV7-3|TRBD2
TGTGCCAGCAGCCCAAAACTAGCGGGGATCACAGATACGCAGTATTTT
CASSPKLAGITDTQYF
>NA|16|TRBJ2-5|TRBV9|TRBD2
TGTGCCAGCAGCGTAGAAGGCGGGGGGGCCGGAGAGACCCAGTACTTC
CASSVEGGGAGETQYF
>NA|11|TRBJ2-7|TRBV21-1|NA
TGTGCCATCCAAGGCAGTCGCTTGCAGTACTTC
CAIQGSRLQYF
>NA|14|TRBJ2-3|TRBV7-2|NA
TGTGCCAGCAGCTTACTAACTAGCACAGATACGCAGTATTTT
CASSLLTSTDTQYF
>NA|13|TRBJ1-2|TRBV10-3|NA
TGTGCCATCACCCCGCAGCATAACTATGGCTACACCTTC
CAITPQHNYGYTF
>NA|15|TRBJ1-5|TRBV15|NA
TGTGCCACCAGCAGAGATAAGGGCCTCGGTCAGCCCCAGCATTTT
CATSRDKGLGQPQHF
>NA|15|TRBJ2-2|TRBV6-1|TRBD1
TGTGCCAGCAGTGAAAGGGACAGGGGGATAGGGGAGCTGTTTTTT
CASSERDRGIGELFF
>NA|14|TRBJ2-3|TRBV6-4|NA
TGTGCCAGCAGTGAGCATCAGGGAACAGATACGCAGTATTTT
CASSEHQGTDTQYF
>NA|12|TRBJ2-7|TRBV6-4|NA
TGTGCCAGCAGTGACCCCCGGGAGGAGCAGTACTTC
CASSDPREEQYF
>NA|16|TRBJ1-1|TRBV28|NA
TGTGCCAGCAGTTTTCCCTTGGGGAGGCCGAACACTGAAGCTTTCTTT
CASSFPLGRPNTEAFF
>NA|15|TRBJ1-5|TRBV4-3|TRBD1
TGCGCCAGCAGCCCGGACAGGGGGTCTCACCAGCCCCAGCATTTT
CASSPDRGSHQPQHF
>NA|13|TRBJ1-3|TRBV6-1|NA
TGTGCCAGCGGACGATTGGAGGGAAACACCATATATTTT
CASGRLEGNTIYF
>NA|14|TRBJ2-1|TRBV9|NA
TGTGCCAGCAACTGGGGGACCCACTACAATGAGCAGTTCTTC
CASNWGTHYNEQFF
>NA|18|TRBJ2-4|TRBV11-2|TRBD2
TGTGCCAGCAGCCCAATTAGCGGGGGCCGGTGGACCAAAAACATTCAGTACTTC
CASSPISGGRWTKNIQYF
>NA|13|TRBJ1-2|TRBV9|TRBD1
TGTGCCAGCAGCGCACAGGGGGCGAGAGGCTACACCTTC
CASSAQGARGYTF
>once|15|TRBJ2-5|TRBV28|NA
TGTGCCAGCAGTACCGAAGGAGTCCTGGCGTGGGCCCAGTACTTC
CASSTEGVLAWAQYF
>NA|14|TRBJ1-2|TRBV5-6|NA
TGTGCCAGCAGCTTGGACAGGGTTGCATTTGGCTACACCTTC
CASSLDRVAFGYTF
>NA|14|TRBJ2-7|TRBV28|NA
TGTGCCAGCAGTTCTCGACAGAGCCCCTACGAGCAGTACTTC
CASSSRQSPYEQYF
>NA|12|TRBJ2-3|TRBV6-1|TRBD1
TGTGCCAGTTCACAGGGGGAAGATACGCAGTATTTT
CASSQGEDTQYF
>NA|14|TRBJ2-4|TRBV6-4|TRBD1
TGTGCCAGCAGTGACGGTCAGGGGGCGAACATTCAGTACTTC
CASSDGQGANIQYF
>few|12|TRBJ1-2|TRBV30|NA
TGTGCCTGGAGTCTAACCTCCTATGGCTACACCTTC
CAWSLTSYGYTF